This is a list of T cell receptor beta chains from one sample in a study of cytomegalovirus exposure and HLA in healthy donors. The method was immunoSEQ multiplex PCR; TCRdb's version includes in-frame clones alone and lacks a portion of them. This table has roughly 180,000 clones, 82% appearing once. What was sequenced was PBMCs. Receptors were obtained from a man aged 40-49 years in good health and CMV-seronegative. Both conserved end residues are part of each CDR3. Each record gives: CDR3 DNA, CDR3 protein, J gene, D gene, clone size, V gene. The D gene is left open where the match is weak. For some rows the clone size is stated as once, few or many, or as a class when expanded; others skip it.

CDR3 DNA: TGTGCCAGCGGGGGACAGGGGGCGAGCTCCTATAATTCACCCCTCCACTTT; CDR3 protein: CASGGQGASSYNSPLHF; J gene: TRBJ1-6; D gene: TRBD1; clone size: -; V gene: TRBV28
CDR3 DNA: TGTGCCTGGAGTACTACTCGCGATCAGCCCCAGCATTTT; CDR3 protein: CAWSTTRDQPQHF; J gene: TRBJ1-5; D gene: -; clone size: -; V gene: TRBV30
CDR3 DNA: TGTGCCAGCAGCTCAAACTCGGGGGGATCGGGCGGTGGCTACACCTTC; CDR3 protein: CASSSNSGGSGGGYTF; J gene: TRBJ1-2; D gene: -; clone size: -; V gene: TRBV7-6
CDR3 DNA: TGCGCCAGCAGCCTGGAGGGGCGGTCACCCCTCCACTTT; CDR3 protein: CASSLEGRSPLHF; J gene: TRBJ1-6; D gene: -; clone size: -; V gene: TRBV5-1
CDR3 DNA: TGCAGCGTTGAAGGCCCTCAGGACAATGAGCAGTTCTTC; CDR3 protein: CSVEGPQDNEQFF; J gene: TRBJ2-1; D gene: -; clone size: -; V gene: TRBV29-1
CDR3 DNA: TGTGCCAGCAGCTTAGGCTCGGCAGGGGGTCTAGCCAAAAACATTCAGTACTTC; CDR3 protein: CASSLGSAGGLAKNIQYF; J gene: TRBJ2-4; D gene: TRBD1; clone size: -; V gene: TRBV13
CDR3 DNA: TGTGCCAGCAGCCCACAGGGGGCATATCAGCCCCAGCATTTT; CDR3 protein: CASSPQGAYQPQHF; J gene: TRBJ1-5; D gene: TRBD1; clone size: -; V gene: TRBV7-6
CDR3 DNA: TGCGCCAGCAACAACTACCCCATCCGCTGCAATGAGCAGTTCTTC; CDR3 protein: CASNNYPIRCNEQFF; J gene: TRBJ2-1; D gene: -; clone size: -; V gene: TRBV23-1
CDR3 DNA: TGCGCCAGCAGCCACTACTCCTACGAGCAGTACTTC; CDR3 protein: CASSHYSYEQYF; J gene: TRBJ2-7; D gene: -; clone size: -; V gene: TRBV5-1
CDR3 DNA: TGTGCCAGCAGCCCACCAGGAGGCTCTGGAAACACCATATATTTT; CDR3 protein: CASSPPGGSGNTIYF; J gene: TRBJ1-3; D gene: -; clone size: -; V gene: TRBV11-2
CDR3 DNA: TGTGCCAGCAGCGTCCATGCTAATGAAAAACTGTTTTTT; CDR3 protein: CASSVHANEKLFF; J gene: TRBJ1-4; D gene: -; clone size: few; V gene: TRBV9
CDR3 DNA: TGTGCCAGCAGCGTAGCTTCCGGGGGGGTTTTGGCTGAAGCTTTCTTT; CDR3 protein: CASSVASGGVLAEAFF; J gene: TRBJ1-1; D gene: -; clone size: -; V gene: TRBV9
CDR3 DNA: TGTGCCAGCAGTCGACTAGCGGGATCCTACAATGAGCAGTTCTTC; CDR3 protein: CASSRLAGSYNEQFF; J gene: TRBJ2-1; D gene: TRBD2; clone size: -; V gene: TRBV2
CDR3 DNA: TGTGCCAGTCACGGGGGGGCGTCGGGAAACACCATATATTTT; CDR3 protein: CASHGGASGNTIYF; J gene: TRBJ1-3; D gene: -; clone size: -; V gene: TRBV19
CDR3 DNA: TGTGCCAGCAGCTTAGGATCAGGCTCTGGAAACACCATATATTTT; CDR3 protein: CASSLGSGSGNTIYF; J gene: TRBJ1-3; D gene: -; clone size: -; V gene: TRBV7-9
CDR3 DNA: TGTGCCAGCAGCTTCGGGACTAGCGGGAGGGGCAAGTACTTC; CDR3 protein: CASSFGTSGRGKYF; J gene: TRBJ2-5; D gene: TRBD2; clone size: -; V gene: TRBV5-4
CDR3 DNA: TGCGCCAGCACTCCCTATGCTAGCGAATTGACAGATACGCAGTATTTT; CDR3 protein: CASTPYASELTDTQYF; J gene: TRBJ2-3; D gene: -; clone size: -; V gene: TRBV5-1
CDR3 DNA: TGTGCCAGCAGCGAGGGGGGACTAGCGGGACCAAGCCTACGCACAGATACGCAGTATTTT; CDR3 protein: CASSEGGLAGPSLRTDTQYF; J gene: TRBJ2-3; D gene: TRBD2; clone size: few; V gene: TRBV9
CDR3 DNA: TGCGCCAGCAGCTTGTCTAGCGGGAGAGGGGATACGCAGTATTTT; CDR3 protein: CASSLSSGRGDTQYF; J gene: TRBJ2-3; D gene: TRBD2; clone size: -; V gene: TRBV5-1
CDR3 DNA: TGTGCCAGCAGTTTAGCGAGGACAGGGGGCCGGGGGACCCAGTACTTC; CDR3 protein: CASSLARTGGRGTQYF; J gene: TRBJ2-5; D gene: TRBD1; clone size: -; V gene: TRBV28
CDR3 DNA: TGTGCCAGCGGCTCGGACAGCCGTAATTCACCCCTCCACTTT; CDR3 protein: CASGSDSRNSPLHF; J gene: TRBJ1-6; D gene: -; clone size: -; V gene: TRBV28
CDR3 DNA: TGTGCCAGCACCCAAGAGTGGGGGGTTCGGACTGAAGCTTTCTTT; CDR3 protein: CASTQEWGVRTEAFF; J gene: TRBJ1-1; D gene: -; clone size: -; V gene: TRBV28
CDR3 DNA: TGTGCCAGCAGCGTAGGGGACAGCTTTGTCTATGGCTACACCTTC; CDR3 protein: CASSVGDSFVYGYTF; J gene: TRBJ1-2; D gene: TRBD1; clone size: few; V gene: TRBV9
CDR3 DNA: TGTGCCAGCAGCGTAGCTGTGGCCAACACTGAAGCTTTCTTT; CDR3 protein: CASSVAVANTEAFF; J gene: TRBJ1-1; D gene: -; clone size: -; V gene: TRBV9
CDR3 DNA: TGTGCCAGCAGAGCGACCGGCCAGCCCCAGCATTTT; CDR3 protein: CASRATGQPQHF; J gene: TRBJ1-5; D gene: -; clone size: -; V gene: TRBV6-1
CDR3 DNA: TGTGCCAGCAGCTTAGGAGGGACTCACCGGAATGAGCAGTTCTTC; CDR3 protein: CASSLGGTHRNEQFF; J gene: TRBJ2-1; D gene: -; clone size: -; V gene: TRBV11-2
CDR3 DNA: TGCGCCAGCAGCCCGCGACAGGGGGTGGCCACAGATACGCAGTATTTT; CDR3 protein: CASSPRQGVATDTQYF; J gene: TRBJ2-3; D gene: TRBD1; clone size: -; V gene: TRBV5-1
CDR3 DNA: TGTGCCAGCAGCCCCAAACGGGTACCAACTAATGAAAAACTGTTTTTT; CDR3 protein: CASSPKRVPTNEKLFF; J gene: TRBJ1-4; D gene: -; clone size: -; V gene: TRBV2
CDR3 DNA: TGTGCCAGCAGTTACATCCAGCGGGGGACTGAAGCTTTCTTT; CDR3 protein: CASSYIQRGTEAFF; J gene: TRBJ1-1; D gene: -; clone size: -; V gene: TRBV6-5
CDR3 DNA: TGTGCTAGTGGTCTACAGGGCGGGACAGATACGCAGTATTTT; CDR3 protein: CASGLQGGTDTQYF; J gene: TRBJ2-3; D gene: -; clone size: -; V gene: TRBV12-5
CDR3 DNA: TGTGCCAGCAGCCTAGTTCCGGCGGGCGCCGCGGGGGAGCAGTTCTTC; CDR3 protein: CASSLVPAGAAGEQFF; J gene: TRBJ2-1; D gene: -; clone size: -; V gene: TRBV11-2
CDR3 DNA: TGTGCCAGCAGCTTAGTATCGAGGGGAGGCACTGAAGCTTTCTTT; CDR3 protein: CASSLVSRGGTEAFF; J gene: TRBJ1-1; D gene: -; clone size: -; V gene: TRBV7-8
CDR3 DNA: TGTGCCAGCAGCTTAAACCCCCGAGGAGAGCAGTACTTC; CDR3 protein: CASSLNPRGEQYF; J gene: TRBJ2-7; D gene: -; clone size: -; V gene: TRBV7-3
CDR3 DNA: TGTGCCAGCAGCTTAGGAAGGGGGCGGGACGGCAATCAGCCCCAGCATTTT; CDR3 protein: CASSLGRGRDGNQPQHF; J gene: TRBJ1-5; D gene: TRBD1; clone size: -; V gene: TRBV7-2
CDR3 DNA: TGTGCCAGCAGCTTGGCAGGGGATGGCTACACCTTC; CDR3 protein: CASSLAGDGYTF; J gene: TRBJ1-2; D gene: -; clone size: -; V gene: TRBV5-5
CDR3 DNA: TGTGCCAGCAGTTCCAATCAGGGTTTCGGCAATCAGCCCCAGCATTTT; CDR3 protein: CASSSNQGFGNQPQHF; J gene: TRBJ1-5; D gene: -; clone size: -; V gene: TRBV6-5
CDR3 DNA: TGTGCCAGCACCCGACAGGGGGCCTACGAGCAGTACTTC; CDR3 protein: CASTRQGAYEQYF; J gene: TRBJ2-7; D gene: TRBD1; clone size: -; V gene: TRBV28
CDR3 DNA: TGTGCCAGCAAAGGGGGAGGGCCCTCGCGGTGGAATGAGCAGTTCTTC; CDR3 protein: CASKGGGPSRWNEQFF; J gene: TRBJ2-1; D gene: -; clone size: once; V gene: TRBV28
CDR3 DNA: TGCGCCAGCAGCTTGGTCACAGGGGGAGCTTACAATGAGCAGTTCTTC; CDR3 protein: CASSLVTGGAYNEQFF; J gene: TRBJ2-1; D gene: TRBD1; clone size: few; V gene: TRBV5-1
CDR3 DNA: TGTGCCAGCAGCTTATATCAGGATCCTAAAGAGACCCAGTACTTC; CDR3 protein: CASSLYQDPKETQYF; J gene: TRBJ2-5; D gene: -; clone size: -; V gene: TRBV13
CDR3 DNA: TGTGCCACCAGCAGAGGGGACAGGGGGCAGCAGACCCAGTACTTC; CDR3 protein: CATSRGDRGQQTQYF; J gene: TRBJ2-5; D gene: TRBD1; clone size: -; V gene: TRBV15
CDR3 DNA: TGTGCCAGCAGCCGAGGGGGCAGGTCCAGTGGAAACACCATATATTTT; CDR3 protein: CASSRGGRSSGNTIYF; J gene: TRBJ1-3; D gene: TRBD1; clone size: -; V gene: TRBV13
CDR3 DNA: TGTGCCAGCAGCTTAATTAGTGGGGCCCAACAGTACTTC; CDR3 protein: CASSLISGAQQYF; J gene: TRBJ2-7; D gene: -; clone size: -; V gene: TRBV7-3
CDR3 DNA: TGTGCCAGCAGTGGGGCTAGCGGGTACAATGAGCAGTTCTTC; CDR3 protein: CASSGASGYNEQFF; J gene: TRBJ2-1; D gene: TRBD2; clone size: -; V gene: TRBV2
CDR3 DNA: TGTGCCAGCAGCCAAGGACAGGGGGGAGTCTACGAGCAGTACTTC; CDR3 protein: CASSQGQGGVYEQYF; J gene: TRBJ2-7; D gene: TRBD1; clone size: -; V gene: TRBV14
CDR3 DNA: TGCAGCGCCGGGACAGGTACCTACGAGCAGTACTTC; CDR3 protein: CSAGTGTYEQYF; J gene: TRBJ2-7; D gene: TRBD1; clone size: once; V gene: TRBV29-1
CDR3 DNA: TGTGCCAGCAGCCAGGGGATGGCCGTGAGCTCCTACAATGAGCAGTTCTTC; CDR3 protein: CASSQGMAVSSYNEQFF; J gene: TRBJ2-1; D gene: -; clone size: -; V gene: TRBV7-8
CDR3 DNA: TGTGCCAGCCGGGCCGGGGGGGTCGCAGATACGCAGTATTTT; CDR3 protein: CASRAGGVADTQYF; J gene: TRBJ2-3; D gene: TRBD2; clone size: -; V gene: TRBV5-4
CDR3 DNA: TGCGCCAGCAGCCCGACAGGGGCTAATCAGCCCCAGCATTTT; CDR3 protein: CASSPTGANQPQHF; J gene: TRBJ1-5; D gene: TRBD1; clone size: -; V gene: TRBV4-1
CDR3 DNA: TGTGCCAGCTCCCCCAGACAGCAACTTGAAGCTTTCTTT; CDR3 protein: CASSPRQQLEAFF; J gene: TRBJ1-1; D gene: -; clone size: -; V gene: TRBV18
CDR3 DNA: TGTGCCAGCAGCCCCGGGGGGACAGGGGGTTCTCGTCCGTACTTC; CDR3 protein: CASSPGGTGGSRPYF; J gene: TRBJ2-7; D gene: TRBD1; clone size: few; V gene: TRBV11-2
CDR3 DNA: TGTGCCTGGAGCTCCGGGACAGGTCAATACATTCGTTATGGCTACACCTTC; CDR3 protein: CAWSSGTGQYIRYGYTF; J gene: TRBJ1-2; D gene: TRBD1; clone size: -; V gene: TRBV30
CDR3 DNA: TGTGCCAGCAGCCAAGCCCCAGGGACTGAAGCTTTCTTT; CDR3 protein: CASSQAPGTEAFF; J gene: TRBJ1-1; D gene: -; clone size: few; V gene: TRBV11-3
CDR3 DNA: TGTGCCAGCAGACTGGACGGGGGTCCCTACGAGCAGTACTTC; CDR3 protein: CASRLDGGPYEQYF; J gene: TRBJ2-7; D gene: -; clone size: -; V gene: TRBV5-4
CDR3 DNA: TGTGCCAGCTCTTGGGGGGGATATAGCACTGAAGCTTTCTTT; CDR3 protein: CASSWGGYSTEAFF; J gene: TRBJ1-1; D gene: -; clone size: few; V gene: TRBV11-2
CDR3 DNA: TGTGCCAGCAGTTATACCGGCAGGGGGCTAGACTATGGCTACACCTTC; CDR3 protein: CASSYTGRGLDYGYTF; J gene: TRBJ1-2; D gene: TRBD1; clone size: -; V gene: TRBV28
CDR3 DNA: TGCAGTGCCCCGCGGTTAGAAAAACTGTTTTTT; CDR3 protein: CSAPRLEKLFF; J gene: TRBJ1-4; D gene: -; clone size: -; V gene: TRBV20-1
CDR3 DNA: TGTGCCAGCAGCGTAGGTAGCGGGGGGCAAGAGACCCAGTACTTC; CDR3 protein: CASSVGSGGQETQYF; J gene: TRBJ2-5; D gene: TRBD2; clone size: -; V gene: TRBV9
CDR3 DNA: TGTGCCAGCGCCAGGGGCACCGGGGAGCTGTTTTTT; CDR3 protein: CASARGTGELFF; J gene: TRBJ2-2; D gene: -; clone size: -; V gene: TRBV7-9